The 26 T cell receptor beta chains listed next were all sequenced from one sample in a study of CD8 T cells in ankylosing spondylitis. TCRdb called the 5' RACE reads again in MiXCR, with one record for every CDR3 protein. The sample lists some 130,000 distinct CDR3 sequences; approximately 9.7% were seen once. Sequencing was done on a sample of blood, either unsorted or a sorted T cell fraction (not recorded which). These receptors came from a male donor with ankylosing spondylitis or in good health (not recorded which).

This clonotype was counted at least ten times. The V gene is TRBV5-1, the J gene TRBJ2-1; perhaps TRBD2 as D (5 bases). CDR1 and CDR2 from the germline V gene are SGHRS and YFSETQ. This CDR3 has 15 residues. The V end was cut by 5 bases, the J end by 0 bases, with 12 bases between. The CDR3 reads CASSNSASSYNEQFF. CDR3 bases: TGCGCCAGCAGTAATAGCGCCAGCTCCTACAATGAGCAGTTCTTC.

The J gene is TRBJ2-7, the V gene TRBV7-2; TRBD1 agrees at 7 bases. Unmatched junction bases numbered 7, after V lost 5 bases and J lost 3 bases. Germline loops: CDR1 SGHTA, CDR2 FQGNSA. The CDR3 runs 14 residues. The CDR3 reads CASSHRQGLYEQYF. The CDR3, as DNA: TGTGCCAGCAGCCATAGACAGGGCCTCTACGAGCAGTACTTC.

This clonotype has ten or more counts. V and J are TRBV7-2 and TRBJ1-1; 7 positions match TRBD1. Germline CDR1 reads SGHTA; CDR2 reads FQGNSA. V gave up 1 base and J gave up 5 bases; unmatched junction bases: 1. This CDR3 has 13 amino acids. The chain's CDR3 is CASSLDRGTEAFF. Written as DNA, the CDR3 is TGTGCCAGCAGCTTAGACAGGGGAACTGAAGCTTTCTTT.

This clonotype was picked up a small number of times. V is TRBV4-3 and J is TRBJ2-3; no definite D call. Trimming pared 0 bases from V and 2 bases from J, leaving 6 bases between. The CDR3 is 14 residues long. Germline V gene lookup returns CDR1 LGHNA and CDR2 YSLEER. For the CDR3, the DNA is TGCGCCAGCAGCCAAGAAGGGTTCACAGATACGCAGTATTTT. Translated, it gives CASSQEGFTDTQYF.

This clonotype was recorded many times. This sequence joins TRBV29-1 and TRBJ2-3, with D perhaps assigned TRBD1 or TRBD2 (5 bases each). This CDR3 region has 13 residues. Germline CDR1 and CDR2: SQVTM and ANQGSEA. V gave up 5 bases and J gave up 0 bases, with 9 bases separating them. The CDR3 nucleotides are TGCAGCGTTCCCGAGGGGAGCACAGATACGCAGTATTTT. Protein sequence: CSVPEGSTDTQYF.

This sequence joins TRBV20-1 and TRBJ2-7, with 10 bases that match TRBD2. The CDR3 is 15 residues long. Germline CDR1 and CDR2: DFQATT and SNEGSKA (reference sequence). The V and J ends lost 0 bases and 2 bases, in that order; junction bases with no gene match: 4. The CDR3 loop is CSARDPSGRAYEQYF. CDR3 bases: TGCAGTGCTAGAGACCCGAGCGGGAGGGCCTACGAGCAGTACTTC.

The chain combines TRBV12-3 or TRBV12-4 with TRBJ1-5; 7 nucleotides match TRBD1. CDR3 length: 14 amino acids. With 4 bases clipped from V and 1 base from J, the junction kept 1 base outside the gene matches. CDR3 sequence reads: CASSSTGSNQPQHF. The DNA for the CDR3 is TGTGCCAGCAGTTCGACAGGGAGCAATCAGCCCCAGCATTTT.

The table lists this clonotype with many counts. V usage is TRBV7-2 and J usage is TRBJ2-1; no definite D call. The CDR3 has 13 amino acids. V was clipped by 2 bases and J by 6 bases, with 8 bases between them. The V gene's germline CDR1 is SGHTA and CDR2 FQGNSA. The CDR3 DNA reads TGTGCCAGCAGCTTACCCCTCACCAATGAGCAGTTCTTC. Protein product: CASSLPLTNEQFF.

The J gene is TRBJ2-7, the V gene TRBV28; TRBD1 might be the D (5 bases). Looked up from germline, CDR1 is MDHEN and CDR2 is SYDVKM. The CDR3 loop spans 14 amino acids. With 6 bases removed from V and 3 bases from J, the gap between germline ends came to 15 bases. The CDR3 loop reads CASRPRPGFYEQYF. CDR3 DNA: TGTGCCAGCAGACCCCGCCCAGGGTTCTACGAGCAGTACTTC. The variable domain in full, with the rest retrieved from reference TRBV28 and TRBJ2-7, is DVKVTQSSRYLVKRTGEKVFLECVQDMDHENMFWYRQDPGLGLRLIYFSYDVKMKEKGDIPEGYSVSREKKERFSLILESASTNQTSMYLCASRPRPGFYEQYFGPGTRLTVT.

This sequence joins TRBV18 and TRBJ1-1, with a tentative D call TRBD1 (5 bases). The CDR3 is made up of 16 amino acids. Germline V gene data show CDR1 as KGHSH and CDR2 as LQKENI. V lost 4 bases, J lost 0 bases, and 15 bases lay in between. CDR3 nucleotides: TGTGCCAGCTCACTCGCGTTACCGGGGGTGAACACTGAAGCTTTCTTT. Protein product: CASSLALPGVNTEAFF.

This clonotype was detected a few times. The chain has TRBV4-3 and TRBJ2-7, with D perhaps matching TRBD1 (6 bases). Per the germline V gene, CDR1 is LGHNA and CDR2 is YSLEER. The length of the CDR3 is 15 residues. V was clipped by 5 bases and J by 2 bases, with 16 bases between them. CDR3 sequence: CASSSAPGATYEQYF. The CDR3 nucleotides are TGCGCCAGCAGCTCAGCCCCAGGGGCAACCTACGAGCAGTACTTC.

This clonotype was recorded a few times. V and J are TRBV20-1 and TRBJ2-3; no reliable D call. Germline assignment: CDR1 DFQATT and CDR2 SNEGSKA (reference sequence). V gave up 4 bases and J gave up 1 base, with 9 bases separating them. The CDR3 has 13 amino acids. CDR3 nucleotides: TGCAGTGCTACCAAAACTGGCACAGATACGCAGTATTTT. Amino acid sequence: CSATKTGTDTQYF.

This clonotype came up many times. This chain joins TRBV7-3 and TRBJ2-2; 10 nucleotides line up with TRBD2. The CDR3 has 17 amino acids. Unmatched junction bases numbered 9, after V lost 1 base and J lost 7 bases. Germline values: CDR1 SGHTA, CDR2 FQGTGA. This CDR3 reads CASSLNSLAGVSGELFF. CDR3 DNA: TGTGCCAGCAGCTTAAATTCGCTAGCGGGAGTGAGCGGGGAGCTGTTTTTT.

This clonotype was picked up many times. The V call is TRBV5-6, the J call TRBJ2-1; TRBD2 aligns across 7 bases. The CDR3 contains 16 residues. Trimming cost V 2 bases and J 2 bases; bases outside gene matches: 7. Germline V gene sequence: CDR1 SGHDT, CDR2 YYEEEE. The CDR3 sequence: CASSFIRDYAYNEQFF. Here the CDR3 DNA reads TGTGCCAGCAGCTTTATCCGGGACTACGCCTACAATGAGCAGTTCTTC.

The genes are TRBV9 and TRBJ2-1; TRBD2 matches 8 bases. This CDR3 has 18 residues. The ends lost 3 bases at V and 3 bases at J; junction bases unmatched: 14. Germline V gene sequence: CDR1 SGDLS, CDR2 YYNGEE. As DNA, the CDR3 is TGTGCCAGCAGCGAGAAAGGGCATAGCGGGATCCTCTACAATGAGCAGTTCTTC. Its protein is CASSEKGHSGILYNEQFF. Looking up the rest from reference TRBV9 and TRBJ2-1 gives the full variable domain: DSGVTQTPKHLITATGQRVTLRCSPRSGDLSVYWYQQSLDQGLQFLIQYYNGEERAKGNILERFSAQQFPDLHSELNLSSLELGDSALYFCASSEKGHSGILYNEQFFGPGTRLTVL.

At least ten counts were recorded for this clonotype. The CDR3 DNA follows: TGTGCCACCCTGGAGGGTCGCACTGAAGCTTTCTTT. It codes for CATLEGRTEAFF. The rearrangement joins TRBV7-2 to TRBJ1-1; no firm D call. CDR1 is SGHTA, CDR2 FQGNSA, per germline. Trimming shortened V by 10 bases and J by 4 bases, and 13 bases separated the two germline ends. This CDR3 has 12 residues.

This clonotype was seen ten or more times. The gene calls are TRBV7-3 and TRBJ1-4; 10 nucleotides line up with TRBD1. Germline V CDR1 and CDR2: SGHTA, FQGTGA. Trimming at V came to 7 bases and at J to 8 bases, leaving 22 bases not matched to a gene. This CDR3 region has 19 residues. CDR3: CASNHRPLFGTGDWEKLFF. CDR3 sequence (DNA): TGTGCCAGCAACCACCGCCCCCTGTTCGGGACAGGGGATTGGGAAAAACTGTTTTTT.

This clonotype was recorded a few times. In DNA form, the CDR3 reads TGTGCCAGCAGCCACCGGACTAGCGCTTCCTACGAGCAGTACTTC. The encoded protein is CASSHRTSASYEQYF. This chain connects TRBV6-2 or TRBV6-3 to TRBJ2-7, with TRBD2 matching over 9 bases. The J segment lost 1 base and the V segment lost 6 bases, leaving 7 bases of the junction unmatched. Germline values: CDR1 MNHEY, CDR2 SVGEGT. This CDR3 contains 15 residues.

There are many counts of this clonotype. J is TRBJ2-5 and V is TRBV20-1; D remains ambiguous. The V end lost 3 bases, the J end lost 2 bases, and 4 bases lay between the germline ends. There are 11 residues in the CDR3. Germline CDR1 is DFQATT and CDR2 is SNEGSKA (reference sequence). CDR3 amino acids: CSASGQETQYF. The CDR3 nucleotides read TGCAGTGCTAGCGGTCAAGAGACCCAGTACTTC.

The chain recombines TRBV27 with TRBJ2-3; 7 positions agree with TRBD2. This CDR3 spans 15 amino acids. V lost 3 bases to trimming and J lost 0 bases; unmatched junction nucleotides: 3. Per the germline V gene, CDR1 is MNHEY and CDR2 is SMNVEV (reference sequence). The CDR3 sequence: CASSFGSGSTDTQYF. CDR3 nucleotide sequence: TGTGCCAGCAGTTTTGGTAGCGGGAGCACAGATACGCAGTATTTT.

The chain links TRBV20-1 to TRBJ1-2, with 12 positions matching TRBD1. The germline CDR1 and CDR2 sequences are DFQATT and SNEGSKA (reference sequence). V was pared by 1 base and J by 4 bases, with 4 bases of the junction left unmatched. The CDR3 sequence is 15 residues long. CDR3 sequence (DNA): TGCAGTGCTAGAGCGGGACAGGGGGCTATCTATGGCTACACCTTC. It is translated as CSARAGQGAIYGYTF.

This clonotype was found many times. The chain uses TRBV6-1 and TRBJ2-3; D gene ambiguous. CDR1 MNHNS and CDR2 SASEGT come from the germline V gene. Trimming removed 6 bases from V and 0 bases from J, with 19 bases in between. The CDR3 totals 17 residues. In nucleotides, the CDR3 is TGTGCCAGCAGAGTTGAAGGCTCGTTCGCTAGCACAGATACGCAGTATTTT. Residues: CASRVEGSFASTDTQYF.

In its sample, this clonotype was seen many times. At one end the junction does not follow the germline gene, possibly because of a read error. The J gene is TRBJ1-1, the V gene TRBV12-3 or TRBV12-4; TRBD1 matches 9 bases. The CDR3 is 14 amino acids. The CDR3 DNA reads TGTGCCAGCCTACTCGGACAGGGGAACTCTGAAGCTTTCTTT. This codes for CASLLGQGNSEAFF.

This clonotype has ten or more counts. The rearrangement links TRBV27 to TRBJ2-1, with D perhaps matching TRBD2 (6 bases). Trimming removed 3 bases at V and 2 bases at J, with 11 bases between. CDR3 length equals 15 residues. The germline V gene has CDR1 MNHEY and CDR2 SMNVEV (reference sequence). CDR3: CASSFGGIPYNEQFF. The CDR3, as DNA: TGTGCCAGCAGTTTCGGCGGGATCCCCTACAATGAGCAGTTCTTC.

As concerns this clonotype: With a much larger clone just one base away, this may be a read error. The V and J genes are TRBV20-1 and TRBJ2-1; D gene uncertain. The CDR3 spans 11 residues. Germline V gene lookup returns CDR1 DFQATT and CDR2 SNEGSKA (reference sequence). CDR3 sequence (DNA): TGCAGTGCTCGAGAGGAGTGGGAGCAGTTCTTC. Its protein product is CSAREEWEQFF.

Only a few counts were recorded for this clonotype. This chain uses TRBV3-1 with TRBJ2-2; no definite D call. The CDR3 extends over 18 amino acids. The germline CDR1 and CDR2 sequences are LGHDT and YNNKEL (reference sequence). Trimming pared 8 bases from V and 7 bases from J, leaving 29 bases between. The CDR3 protein is CASCFWEVRMFGDGELFF. The CDR3 DNA is TGTGCCAGCTGCTTCTGGGAAGTACGGATGTTCGGAGACGGGGAGCTGTTTTTT.